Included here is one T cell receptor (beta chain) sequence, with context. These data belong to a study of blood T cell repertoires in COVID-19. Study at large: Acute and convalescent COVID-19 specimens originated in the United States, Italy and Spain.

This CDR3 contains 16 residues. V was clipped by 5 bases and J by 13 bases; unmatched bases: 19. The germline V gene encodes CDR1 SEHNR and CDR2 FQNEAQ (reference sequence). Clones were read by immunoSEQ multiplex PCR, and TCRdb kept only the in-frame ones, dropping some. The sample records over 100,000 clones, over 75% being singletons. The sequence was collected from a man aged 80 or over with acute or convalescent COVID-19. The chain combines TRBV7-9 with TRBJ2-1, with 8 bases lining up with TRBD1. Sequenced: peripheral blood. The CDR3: CASSIPRDRRVRPQFF. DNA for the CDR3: TGTGCCAGCAGCATCCCCCGGGACAGGAGGGTTCGTCCCCAGTTCTTC.